One sample yielded the 31 T cell receptor beta chains listed below, sequenced in a study of T cell responses to AZD1222 COVID-19 vaccine. The data were produced by immunoSEQ multiplex PCR, yet TCRdb's version contains in-frame clones alone and is incomplete. The table shows 150,000 or so clones, with approximately 94% occurring only once. Source: peripheral blood, taken on day 0 of AZD1222 vaccination. These receptors were obtained from an adult in good health.

J is TRBJ1-1 and V is TRBV7-8; D is perhaps TRBD1 (5 bases). The V and J ends lost 2 bases and 0 bases respectively, with 13 bases between them. The CDR3 extends over 16 amino acids. Looked up from germline, CDR1 is SGHVS and CDR2 is FQNEAQ. The CDR3 coding sequence is TGTGCCAGCAGCTTACAAGGGGCCTCTCTGAACACTGAAGCTTTCTTT. As protein: CASSLQGASLNTEAFF.

The V and J genes are TRBV7-9 and TRBJ1-1; TRBD1 aligns across 9 bases. Germline CDR1 is SEHNR and CDR2 is FQNEAQ (reference sequence). The CDR3 has 14 residues. The junction had 6 bases not matched to a gene; V was cut back by 5 bases and J by 5 bases. CDR3 DNA sequence: TGTGCCAGCAGCCCCGACAGGGGGAGAACTGAAGCTTTCTTT. Translation: CASSPDRGRTEAFF.

This sequence joins TRBV27 and TRBJ2-1; no clear D gene. V was clipped by 3 bases and J by 5 bases, with 8 bases between them. There are 13 residues in the CDR3. Germline values: CDR1 MNHEY, CDR2 SMNVEV (reference sequence). CDR3 in amino acids: CASSLTPNNEQFF. In nucleotides, the CDR3 is TGTGCCAGCAGTTTGACCCCTAACAATGAGCAGTTCTTC.

The chain is built from TRBV15 and TRBJ2-7; 7 nucleotides line up with TRBD2. Germline trimming cut 0 bases from V and 5 bases from J; bases unmatched to any gene: 7. The CDR3 covers 15 residues. Germline CDR1 is LNHNV and CDR2 is YYDKDF (reference sequence). The CDR3 DNA is TGTGCCACCAGCAGAGATCCCCAGGGAGGGGACGAGCAGTACTTC. This gives the protein CATSRDPQGGDEQYF.

The chain recombines TRBV7-2 with TRBJ1-2, with 9 bases matching TRBD1. CDR1 and CDR2 from the germline V gene are SGHTA and FQGNSA. The CDR3 runs 14 residues. With 7 bases clipped from V and 0 bases from J, the junction kept 3 bases outside the gene matches. The CDR3 is CASTDRGTNYGYTF. DNA for the CDR3: TGTGCCAGCACGGACAGGGGAACTAACTATGGCTACACCTTC.

This clone appeared once. One end of the junction varies from germline; a read error may be responsible. The chain employs TRBV11-2 and TRBJ2-4; 9 bases are a match to TRBD1. The CDR3 totals 12 residues. Germline V lookup: CDR1 SGHAT, CDR2 FQNNGV. The CDR3 loop is CASSLDGTGSSF. CDR3 DNA sequence: TGTGCCAGCAGCTTAGATGGGACAGGGAGTTCTTTC.

This clone was found a few times. This rearrangement joins TRBV2 to TRBJ2-1, with 10 bases that match TRBD2. The junction had 9 bases not matched to a gene; V was cut back by 4 bases and J by 6 bases. The CDR3 contains 16 residues. Germline V gives CDR1 SNHLY, CDR2 FYNNEI. CDR3 residues: CASSASGTSAFNEQFF. The DNA for the CDR3 is TGTGCCAGCAGTGCCTCCGGGACTAGCGCATTCAATGAGCAGTTCTTC.

The rearrangement links TRBV19 to TRBJ1-5; no clear D. Trimming shortened V by 5 bases and J by 4 bases, and 15 bases separated the two germline ends. The CDR3 spans 15 residues. Germline CDR1 and CDR2: LNHDA and SQIVND (reference sequence). DNA for the CDR3: TGTGCCAGTAGTCCGGGCTGGGGAGGAAATCAGCCCCAGCATTTT. This gives the protein CASSPGWGGNQPQHF.

This chain joins TRBV5-1 and TRBJ2-7; a weak D match, TRBD2 (6 bases). Germline V CDR1 and CDR2: SGHRS, YFSETQ. V gave up 2 bases and J gave up 4 bases, with 10 bases separating them. This CDR3 is built from 13 residues. The DNA of the CDR3 is TGCGCCAGCAGCTTACGGGCGGGGTACGAGCAGTACTTC. Protein sequence: CASSLRAGYEQYF.

V gene TRBV6-5 combines with J gene TRBJ1-2, with 7 bases identical to TRBD1. V dropped 6 bases and J dropped 8; count of bases not matched to a gene: 15. CDR3 length equals 15 residues. CDR1 and CDR2 (germline): MNHEY, SVGAGI. The CDR3 loop reads CASRKEGGLARGYTF. In DNA, the CDR3 is TGTGCCAGCAGGAAAGAAGGGGGCCTCGCTAGGGGCTACACCTTC.

This chain joins TRBV5-4 and TRBJ1-1, with 8 bases lining up with TRBD1. This CDR3 is built from 14 residues. Germline CDR1 and CDR2: SGHNT and YYREEE (reference sequence). With 4 bases clipped from V and 5 bases from J, the junction kept 7 bases outside the gene matches. For the CDR3, the DNA is TGTGCCAGCAGCCTCGGACAGGGTAGTACTGAAGCTTTCTTT. As protein: CASSLGQGSTEAFF. Drawing the rest from reference TRBV5-4 and TRBJ1-1, the complete variable domain is ETGVTQSPTHLIKTRGQQVTLRCSSQSGHNTVSWYQQALGQGPQFIFQYYREEENGRGNFPPRFSGLQFPNYSSELNVNALELDDSALYLCASSLGQGSTEAFFGQGTRLTVV.

The chain links TRBV25-1 to TRBJ1-1, with TRBD1 as a possible D gene (6 bases). V gave up 3 bases and J gave up 5 bases, with 10 bases separating them. CDR1 MGHDK and CDR2 SYGVNS come from the germline V gene. The CDR3 has 13 residues. For the CDR3, the DNA is TGTGCCAGCAGTGATCAGGGGCGTACTGAAGCTTTCTTT. Its translation: CASSDQGRTEAFF. Filled out from reference TRBV25-1 and TRBJ1-1, the complete variable domain reads EADIYQTPRYLVIGTGKKITLECSQTMGHDKMYWYQQDPGMELHLIHYSYGVNSTEKGDLSSESTVSRIRTEHFPLTLESARPSHTSQYLCASSDQGRTEAFFGQGTRLTVV.

The chain has TRBV10-3 and TRBJ1-2; TRBD1 matches 8 bases. CDR1 and CDR2 (germline): ENHRY, SYGVKD. V trimming: 7 bases; J trimming: 3 bases; junction bases outside the gene matches: 4. The CDR3 is 13 amino acids. In DNA form, the CDR3 reads TGTGCCATCAATTTACAGGGGGACTATGGCTACACCTTC. It encodes CAINLQGDYGYTF.

The rearrangement links TRBV7-3 to TRBJ2-5; a possible D gene is TRBD2 (5 bases). The germline V and J ends were trimmed by 0 bases and 6 bases, with 14 bases remaining between them. CDR3 size: 15 residues. Germline-derived CDR1 and CDR2 are SGHTA and FQGTGA. The CDR3 sequence: CASSLTMGEEKTQYF. CDR3 nucleotides: TGTGCCAGCAGCTTAACCATGGGAGAGGAGAAGACCCAGTACTTC. Complete variable domain (other parts from reference TRBV7-3 and TRBJ2-5): GAGVSQTPSNKVTEKGKYVELRCDPISGHTALYWYRQSLGQGPEFLIYFQGTGAADDSGLPNDRFFAVRPEGSVSTLKIQRTERGDSAVYLCASSLTMGEEKTQYFGPGTRLLVL.

This sequence joins TRBV5-1 and TRBJ1-2; D perhaps matches TRBD1 (6 bases). Germline-derived CDR1 and CDR2 are SGHRS and YFSETQ. Trimming removed 0 bases at V and 6 bases at J, with 18 bases between. The CDR3 loop spans 16 amino acids. CDR3 residues: CASSLEGQGRGNGYTF. In DNA form, the CDR3 reads TGCGCCAGCAGCTTGGAAGGCCAGGGGAGAGGAAATGGCTACACCTTC.

The chain links TRBV3-1 (or the pseudogene TRBV3-2) to TRBJ1-2; 8 bases align to TRBD1. This CDR3 is built from 18 residues. V lost 4 bases, J lost 4 bases, and 17 bases stayed unmatched. Germline loops: CDR1 LGHDT, CDR2 YNNKEL (reference sequence). This chain's CDR3 is CASSRIRDRPLGSYGYTF. The CDR3 nucleotides are TGTGCCAGCAGCCGGATTCGGGACAGGCCTCTTGGGAGCTATGGCTACACCTTC.

A remark on this clone: The same CDR3 also results from other DNA sequences found in this sample. The rearrangement uses TRBV12-3 or TRBV12-4 and TRBJ1-1; D unresolved. The V end lost 3 bases, the J end lost 1 base, and 6 bases lay between the germline ends. The CDR3 is made up of 13 amino acids. The CDR3 reads CASSFRGNTEAFF. Here the CDR3 DNA reads TGTGCCAGCAGTTTTCGAGGGAACACTGAAGCTTTCTTT.

V usage is TRBV19 and J usage is TRBJ2-1; D not certain. Germline V gene sequence: CDR1 LNHDA, CDR2 SQIVND (reference sequence). V was pared by 6 bases and J by 1 base, with 7 bases between. CDR3 size: 13 residues. CDR3 in amino acids: CASRPPSYNEQFF. CDR3 nucleotides: TGTGCCAGTAGACCCCCATCCTACAATGAGCAGTTCTTC.

As for this clone: This sample includes further DNA sequences coding for the same CDR3. This chain uses TRBV6-5 with TRBJ1-2; 9 bases fit TRBD1. From germline, CDR1 is MNHEY and CDR2 SVGAGI. J gave up 2 bases and V 6 bases, and 4 bases lay outside the gene matches. The CDR3 spans 14 residues. The CDR3 DNA reads TGTGCCAGCAGCCCCGGACAGGGGAACTATGGCTACACCTTC. This translates into CASSPGQGNYGYTF.

This chain links TRBV29-1 with TRBJ2-7; D remains ambiguous. Germline CDR1 and CDR2: SQVTM and ANQGSEA. The V end was cut by 3 bases, the J end by 5 bases, with 11 bases between. This CDR3 is 12 amino acids long. Here the CDR3 DNA reads TGCAGCGTTGACGCCTATGGGAACGAGCAGTACTTC. Translated, it gives CSVDAYGNEQYF.

The chain couples TRBV5-1 to TRBJ2-2, with D perhaps matching TRBD2 (6 bases). Germline V CDR1 and CDR2: SGHRS, YFSETQ. V lost 4 bases, J lost 5 bases, and 9 bases lay in between. The CDR3 is made up of 13 amino acids. The CDR3 bases are TGCGCCAGCAGCGTGGAGGGGACCGGGGAGCTGTTTTTT. Amino acids: CASSVEGTGELFF.

The sample holds one count of this clone. The chain employs TRBV5-6 and TRBJ2-1; D not certain. The germline gives CDR1 SGHDT, CDR2 YYEEEE. The CDR3 contains 16 residues. The V end lost 1 base, the J end lost 3 bases, and 14 bases lay between the germline ends. The CDR3 reads CASSLYMLAFYNEQFF. The CDR3 DNA reads TGTGCCAGCAGCTTGTACATGTTAGCCTTCTACAATGAGCAGTTCTTC.

This chain links TRBV5-5 with TRBJ2-7; D is possibly TRBD1 (5 bases). This CDR3 spans 13 amino acids. In germline, CDR1 is SGHKS, CDR2 YYEKEE (reference sequence). V lost 0 bases, J lost 4 bases, and 8 bases lay in between. The CDR3 DNA reads as TGTGCCAGCAGCTTGGTTGCAGGGTACGAGCAGTACTTC. This gives the protein CASSLVAGYEQYF. Complete variable domain (other parts from reference TRBV5-5 and TRBJ2-7): DAGVTQSPTHLIKTRGQQVTLRCSPISGHKSVSWYQQVLGQGPQFIFQYYEKEERGRGNFPDRFSARQFPNYSSELNVNALLLGDSALYLCASSLVAGYEQYFGPGTRLTVT.

This rearrangement joins TRBV28 to TRBJ2-7; 12 bases are a match to TRBD2. V gave up 8 bases and J gave up 2 bases; unmatched junction bases: 16. This CDR3 is built from 18 residues. The V gene's germline CDR1 is MDHEN and CDR2 SYDVKM. As DNA, the CDR3 is TGTGCCAGCTCAAGCGGACTAGCGGGATGGGAGGTTACCTACGAGCAGTACTTC. Translating it yields CASSSGLAGWEVTYEQYF.

The chain carries TRBV29-1 and TRBJ1-6, with D uncertain. Trimming stripped 4 bases from V and 10 bases from J, with 17 bases between. Germline V lookup: CDR1 SQVTM, CDR2 ANQGSEA. The CDR3 spans 14 residues. CDR3 DNA: TGCAGCGTTGCAACAACCGGGGTAGGCTCACCCCTCCACTTT. Protein sequence: CSVATTGVGSPLHF.

The V call is TRBV3-1 (or the pseudogene TRBV3-2), the J call TRBJ2-7; no clear D. V shed 4 bases and J shed 4 bases, with 11 bases lying between them. Germline V gene sequence: CDR1 LGHDT, CDR2 YNNKEL (reference sequence). The CDR3 contains 13 residues. CDR3: CASSPRHIYEQYF. The DNA for the CDR3 is TGTGCCAGCAGCCCCCGCCACATTTACGAGCAGTACTTC.

The chain carries TRBV5-5 and TRBJ2-7; TRBD1 matches at 8 bases. The V and J ends lost 4 bases and 4 bases, in that order; junction bases with no gene match: 7. CDR3 length: 14 amino acids. Germline CDR1 and CDR2: SGHKS and YYEKEE (reference sequence). The CDR3 loop reads CASSPRQGFYEQYF. As DNA, the CDR3 is TGTGCCAGCAGCCCCAGACAGGGGTTTTACGAGCAGTACTTC.

The V gene is TRBV5-4, the J gene TRBJ1-2; 9 positions agree with TRBD1. V was clipped by 4 bases and J by 5 bases; unmatched bases: 6. The CDR3 contains 14 residues. The V gene's germline CDR1 is SGHNT and CDR2 YYREEE (reference sequence). The CDR3 DNA reads as TGTGCCAGCAGCCGGACAGGGGCGGTTTATGGCTACACCTTC. Translation gives CASSRTGAVYGYTF.

This clone was counted between two and nine times. The chain has TRBV4-1 and TRBJ2-5; D is possibly TRBD1 (5 bases). The germline gives CDR1 MGHRA, CDR2 YSYEKL. V shed 0 bases and J shed 4 bases, with 9 bases lying between them. The CDR3 is 14 residues long. This chain's CDR3 is CASSQDRGRETQYF. In DNA, the CDR3 is TGCGCCAGCAGCCAAGATAGGGGCAGAGAGACCCAGTACTTC.

The genes are TRBV4-1 and TRBJ1-2; 9 positions match TRBD1. In germline, CDR1 is MGHRA, CDR2 YSYEKL. J lost 5 bases, V lost 4 bases, and 8 bases had no gene match. The CDR3 length is 15 residues. The CDR3 spells CASSLRDRESYGYTF. In DNA, the CDR3 is TGCGCCAGCAGCCTGAGGGACAGGGAGTCTTATGGCTACACCTTC.

V usage is TRBV4-2 and J usage is TRBJ1-2; D possibly corresponds to TRBD1 (5 bases). Deletions cut 2 bases from V and 2 bases from J, with 12 bases between. The CDR3 is made up of 15 amino acids. Germline V gives CDR1 LGHNA, CDR2 YNFKEQ. CDR3 loop: CASSQMERGNYGYTF. CDR3 nucleotide sequence: TGTGCCAGCAGCCAAATGGAAAGGGGAAACTATGGCTACACCTTC.